This T cell receptor beta chain was retrieved from a study of blood T cell repertoires in COVID-19 (dated by TCRdb to 2019 to 2021). Broadly, across the study: The collaborator samples originated in the United States, Italy and Spain and spanned the acute and convalescent phases of COVID-19. The material from the prospective study consisted of cDNA or gDNA derived from T cells, B-cell-depleted T cells, or PBMCs. Subjects who had been exposed to COVID-19, were actively infected with it, or had recovered from it provided the deeply sampled blood TCRbeta repertoires that made up the dataset. A freely available public database, intended as a resource for researchers studying the immune response to SARS-CoV-2, is where the repertoires were released. The samples were drawn from the first 160 participants of the ongoing ImmuneRACE study and from 950 to 1,500 subjects provided by 6 global collaborators. A de-identified subject ID, COVID-19 status, age in years and sex were almost always included in the sample metadata. Where available, HLA class I and class II types were taken from metadata supplied by the sample provider and were not determined by assay-based typing. Results and caveats for the whole study, not just this receptor: The amount of clinical and demographic metadata varied by source and participant and was provided uncurated.

Whole blood was collected in K2EDTA tubes by collaborating institutions according to the institutions' own protocols. Collaborator samples were shipped for TCRbeta analysis as frozen whole blood, isolated PBMCs, or DNA extracted from either sample type. TCRbeta CDR3 regions were amplified from genomic DNA by means of the immunoSEQ Assay, a bias-controlled multiplex PCR. On the study's bioinformatics: The number of nucleated cells in each sample was estimated from the amplification of reference gene primers within the assay. To quantify the absolute abundance of each unique TCRbeta CDR3 rearrangement, sequence reads were collapsed and filtered. For each sample, productive Simpson clonality was calculated as the square root of Simpson's diversity index across productive rearrangements. TCRdb mirrors the immuneACCESS table, restricted to in-frame sequences. Some clones are absent from its copies; in checked studies, under half trace to an unresolved V gene, and the reason for the others is unknown. V, J and clone size are those of that table, while D and trimming were read from the DNA. The sample includes some 76,000 clones, with around nine tenths observed a single time. The top ten hold about 6.1% of the sample.

Details on this clone: The antigen it binds to is not known. Within one base of it there is no much larger clone, and no base qualities were kept.

CDR1 and CDR2 were assigned from the germline V gene as SGHRS and YFSETQ. V has 0 bases trimmed and J has 4 bases trimmed; junction bases matching no gene number 0. The CDR3 holds 15 amino acids from the cysteine to the phenylalanine. Just CDR3 DNA is preserved here, 45 bases in frame from base 1. The source material was peripheral blood. The rearranged segments are TRBV5-1 and TRBJ2-3; a stretch of 12 junction bases matches TRBD2. The clonotype was recovered from a human donor in a cohort sampled during active COVID-19. The CDR3 protein: CASSLASGGADTQYF. The bases read TGCGCCAGCAGCTTGGCTAGCGGGGGGGCAGATACGCAGTATTTT.